The present entry profiles one TCR beta chain with its context. The sample belongs to a study of CD8 T cells in Susac syndrome. Reverse transcription used roughly 0.45 to 1 ug RNA and random hexamers. One entry per CDR3 protein results from TCRdb running MiXCR on the immunoSEQ multiplex PCR reads. The sample lists approximately 110,000 distinct CDR3 sequences, around 94% seen once, with 0.065% to 0.1% in the top ten. Trimming pared 5 bases from V and 0 bases from J, leaving 17 bases between. Germline V gives CDR1 SGHNT, CDR2 YYREEE (reference sequence). The CDR3 length is 16 residues. This sequence originates from a human donor in good health. Sequenced: CD4+ T cells from PBMCs. J is TRBJ2-5 and V is TRBV5-4; D is unresolved. The CDR3 here is CASSLDPAGNQETQYF. The DNA of the CDR3 is TGTGCCAGCAGTCTTGACCCAGCCGGTAACCAAGAGACCCAGTACTTC.